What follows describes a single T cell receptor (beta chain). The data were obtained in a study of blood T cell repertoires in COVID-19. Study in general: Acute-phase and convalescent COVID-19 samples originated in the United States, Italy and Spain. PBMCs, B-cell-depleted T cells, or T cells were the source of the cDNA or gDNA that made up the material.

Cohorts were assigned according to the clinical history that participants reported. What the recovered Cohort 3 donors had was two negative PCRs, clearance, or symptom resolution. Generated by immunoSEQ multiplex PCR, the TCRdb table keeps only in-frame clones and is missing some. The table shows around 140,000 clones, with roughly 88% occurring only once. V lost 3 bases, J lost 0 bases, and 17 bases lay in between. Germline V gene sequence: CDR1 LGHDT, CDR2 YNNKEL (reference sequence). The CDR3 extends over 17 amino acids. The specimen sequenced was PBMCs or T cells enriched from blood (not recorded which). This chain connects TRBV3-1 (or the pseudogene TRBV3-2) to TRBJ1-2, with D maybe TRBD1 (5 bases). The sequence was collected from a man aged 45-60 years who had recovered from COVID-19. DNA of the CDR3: TGTGCCAGCAGCCATGGGGGGGGAACCAAAGCTAACTATGGCTACACCTTC. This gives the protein CASSHGGGTKANYGYTF.